The 25 T cell receptor beta chains below come from one sample, sequenced in a study of OX40 agonist ivuxolimab in advanced cancers. Profiling relied on immunoSEQ multiplex PCR, and the TCRdb table lists in-frame clones only, not all of them. The sample lists about 40,000 clones; about nine tenths were seen once. Specimen: CD4+ or CD8+ T cells sorted from blood, collected in a trial of the OX40 agonist ivuxolimab. These receptors came from an adult with an advanced solid tumor such as melanoma, head and neck, liver or kidney cancer.

The chain carries TRBV30 and TRBJ2-7, with D possibly being TRBD2 (5 bases). Looked up from germline, CDR1 is GTSNPN and CDR2 is SVGIG (reference sequence). The CDR3 contains 16 residues. The V gene lost 8 bases and the J gene lost 0 bases, with 23 bases spanning the gap. CDR3 region: CAGFVASKSGSYEQYF. For the CDR3, the DNA is TGTGCCGGGTTCGTCGCCAGCAAGAGCGGCTCCTACGAGCAGTACTTC.

CDR3 region: CASSLLGQGRETQYF. CDR3 nucleotide sequence: TGTGCCAGCAGCCTCCTGGGACAGGGACGGGAGACCCAGTACTTC. The chain is built from TRBV7-9 and TRBJ2-5; 9 bases match TRBD1. The V and J ends lost 5 bases and 5 bases, in that order; junction bases with no gene match: 9. This CDR3 has 15 residues. Germline CDR1 reads SEHNR; CDR2 reads FQNEAQ (reference sequence).

The V call is TRBV10-1, the J call TRBJ1-4; 10 bases fit TRBD1. The J segment lost 2 bases and the V segment lost 6 bases, leaving 15 bases of the junction unmatched. CDR3 length: 19 amino acids. The germline CDR1 and CDR2 sequences are WNHNN and SYGVQD (reference sequence). The CDR3 DNA reads as TGCGCCAGCAGGGGCCAACCGGGACAGGGGTTGGCGACTAATGAAAAACTGTTTTTT. Translating it yields CASRGQPGQGLATNEKLFF.

Only one count was recorded for this clone. This sequence joins TRBV28 and TRBJ1-6, with D possibly TRBD1 on 5 matching bases. The CDR3 length is 14 residues. Per the germline V gene, CDR1 is MDHEN and CDR2 is SYDVKM. V lost 5 bases to trimming and J lost 10 bases, with 15 bases between them. This CDR3 reads CASSTDLGDSPLHF. Here the CDR3 DNA reads TGTGCCAGCAGTACGGACTTGGGGGACTCACCCCTCCACTTT.

The chain joins TRBV2 to TRBJ1-5; 9 bases are a match to TRBD1. V shed 5 bases, J shed 7 bases, and the junction held 6 bases outside the gene matches. Germline V gives CDR1 SNHLY, CDR2 FYNNEI. The CDR3 is made up of 14 amino acids. DNA of the CDR3: TGTGCCAGCAGTAGGACAGGGGAGAGACAGCCCCAGCATTTT. It codes for CASSRTGERQPQHF.

This rearrangement joins TRBV11-2 to TRBJ1-1, with 8 bases that match TRBD1. Germline values: CDR1 SGHAT, CDR2 FQNNGV. Trimming cost V 6 bases and J 3 bases; bases outside gene matches: 12. The CDR3 has 16 residues. This chain's CDR3 is CASRSWSQGAHTEAFF. CDR3 in DNA: TGTGCCAGCAGGTCGTGGAGTCAGGGGGCGCACACTGAAGCTTTCTTT.

The chain is built from TRBV25-1 and TRBJ2-2; tentatively, D is TRBD2 (7 bases). Looked up from germline, CDR1 is MGHDK and CDR2 is SYGVNS. The CDR3 runs to 18 residues. V gave up 5 bases and J gave up 15 bases, with 34 bases separating them. The CDR3 sequence is CASSKTGLAPRVKGRVFF. The CDR3 bases are TGTGCCAGCAGTAAGACAGGTTTGGCTCCTCGAGTAAAGGGGAGGGTGTTTTTT.

The chain combines TRBV9 with TRBJ2-1, with 10 bases matching TRBD2. Germline CDR1 and CDR2: SGDLS and YYNGEE. CDR3 length: 15 residues. The ends lost 2 bases at V and 7 bases at J; junction bases unmatched: 6. CDR3 protein: CASSVSGRFGNEQFF. The CDR3 DNA is TGTGCCAGCAGCGTTAGCGGGAGGTTTGGGAATGAGCAGTTCTTC. Full variable domain (missing parts from reference TRBV9 and TRBJ2-1): DSGVTQTPKHLITATGQRVTLRCSPRSGDLSVYWYQQSLDQGLQFLIQYYNGEERAKGNILERFSAQQFPDLHSELNLSSLELGDSALYFCASSVSGRFGNEQFFGPGTRLTVL.

The rearrangement links TRBV7-9 to TRBJ1-2, with TRBD1 identical over 8 bases. The CDR3 has 17 amino acids. Germline CDR1 and CDR2: SEHNR and FQNEAQ (reference sequence). V lost 1 base and J lost 4; bases outside the gene matches: 11. Here the CDR3 reads CASSLERTGTGSYGYTF. The CDR3 nucleotides are TGTGCCAGCAGCTTAGAACGGACCGGGACAGGTTCCTATGGCTACACCTTC.

The genes are TRBV19 and TRBJ2-7; TRBD1 might be the D (5 bases). Trimming left V 3 bases short and J 5 bases short, with 11 bases between. CDR1 LNHDA and CDR2 SQIVND come from the germline V gene (reference sequence). The CDR3 extends over 13 amino acids. Written as DNA, the CDR3 is TGTGCCAGTAGTATCCAGGGTAAGAACGAGCAGTACTTC. This translates into CASSIQGKNEQYF.

The chain links TRBV28 to TRBJ2-3; 8 bases align to TRBD2. The CDR3 contains 16 residues. The germline V gene encodes CDR1 MDHEN and CDR2 SYDVKM. With 0 bases clipped from V and 0 bases from J, the junction kept 2 bases outside the gene matches. CDR3 residues: CASSLWASGSTDTQYF. The CDR3 DNA is TGTGCCAGCAGTTTATGGGCTAGCGGGAGCACAGATACGCAGTATTTT.

The chain links TRBV27 to TRBJ2-7; the D gene could be TRBD1 or TRBD2 (6 bases each). Germline V gene sequence: CDR1 MNHEY, CDR2 SMNVEV (reference sequence). Trimming took off 2 bases at V and 1 base at J, with 12 bases between the two ends. CDR3 length: 15 residues. Written as DNA, the CDR3 is TGTGCCAGCAGTTTAGGGGGCGGGGAATCCTACGAGCAGTACTTC. Residues: CASSLGGGESYEQYF.

This chain uses TRBV28 with TRBJ2-4, with D hard to call. Germline V lookup: CDR1 MDHEN, CDR2 SYDVKM. The CDR3 is 13 residues long. Trimming took off 8 bases at V and 0 bases at J, with 8 bases between the two ends. The CDR3 reads CASGTIAKNIQYF. In nucleotides, the CDR3 is TGTGCCAGCGGTACTATAGCCAAAAACATTCAGTACTTC.

The rearrangement joins TRBV27 to TRBJ2-5; 9 nucleotides align to TRBD2. The germline V gene has CDR1 MNHEY and CDR2 SMNVEV (reference sequence). CDR3 length equals 16 residues. Germline trimming cut 2 bases from V and 1 base from J; bases unmatched to any gene: 5. The CDR3 protein is CASSLRGLATQETQYF. The CDR3 nucleotides read TGTGCCAGCAGTTTAAGAGGACTAGCGACCCAAGAGACCCAGTACTTC.

DNA of the CDR3: TGTGCCAGCAGCGGGACAGAAGATGGCTACACCTTC. As protein: CASSGTEDGYTF. The chain links TRBV9 to TRBJ1-2, with D maybe TRBD1 (6 bases). The CDR3 sequence is 12 residues long. Germline V CDR1 and CDR2: SGDLS, YYNGEE. Trimming removed 3 bases at V and 6 bases at J, with 9 bases between.

This CDR3 reads CASSLDPQGDNYGYTF. For the CDR3, the DNA is TGTGCCAGCAGCTTAGATCCACAGGGGGACAACTATGGCTACACCTTC. The rearrangement joins TRBV11-2 to TRBJ1-2, with 8 bases aligning to TRBD1. This CDR3 spans 16 amino acids. Germline CDR1 is SGHAT and CDR2 is FQNNGV. Losses at the gene ends were 0 bases for V and 2 bases for J; bases not matched to a gene: 5.

The chain combines TRBV27 with TRBJ2-1; D is possibly TRBD1 or TRBD2 (5 bases each). CDR3 length: 14 amino acids. Trimming removed 6 bases from V and 6 bases from J, with 15 bases in between. Germline CDR1 MNHEY, CDR2 SMNVEV (reference sequence). The CDR3 DNA is TGTGCCAGCAGCACTAATGGGGGAGTCAATGAGCAGTTCTTC. Encoded protein: CASSTNGGVNEQFF.

This chain links TRBV30 with TRBJ1-4; tentatively, D is TRBD1 (6 bases). V was pared by 4 bases and J by 8 bases, with 17 bases between. The CDR3 contains 14 residues. Germline assignment: CDR1 GTSNPN and CDR2 SVGIG (reference sequence). The CDR3 region has the DNA TGTGCCTGGACACAAGGGGGGGATTACGAAAAACTGTTTTTT. Translated, it gives CAWTQGGDYEKLFF.

This chain joins TRBV30 and TRBJ1-4; D call uncertain. The CDR3 totals 13 residues. V lost 1 base to trimming and J lost 7 bases, with 10 bases between them. The germline gives CDR1 GTSNPN, CDR2 SVGIG (reference sequence). This CDR3 is CAWSEDSGEKLFF. The CDR3 region has the DNA TGTGCCTGGAGTGAAGACTCCGGTGAAAAACTGTTTTTT. The whole variable domain, filled in from reference TRBV30 and TRBJ1-4, reads SQTIHQWPATLVQPVGSPLSLECTVEGTSNPNLYWYRQAAGRGLQLLFYSVGIGQISSEVPQNLSASRPQDRQFILSSKKLLLSDSGFYLCAWSEDSGEKLFFGSGTQLSVL.

The V gene is TRBV6-4, the J gene TRBJ2-3; TRBD2 matches at 8 bases. The trim removed 5 bases at V and 3 bases at J, leaving 4 bases unmatched. The CDR3 runs to 14 residues. Germline V gene data show CDR1 as MRHNA and CDR2 as SNTAGT. CDR3 DNA sequence: TGTGCCAGCAGTAGCGGGAGTGGGACAGATACGCAGTATTTT. Amino acid sequence: CASSSGSGTDTQYF.

The chain carries TRBV30 and TRBJ1-6; maybe TRBD1 (5 bases). CDR3 length: 14 residues. From germline, CDR1 is GTSNPN and CDR2 SVGIG (reference sequence). Trimming took off 1 base at V and 5 bases at J, with 9 bases between the two ends. The CDR3 nucleotides are TGTGCCTGGAGTGCGGGGGGGGATAATTCACCCCTCCACTTT. Amino acids: CAWSAGGDNSPLHF.

The chain links TRBV2 to TRBJ2-5, with TRBD2 identical over 12 bases. This CDR3 region has 20 residues. CDR1 and CDR2 (germline): SNHLY, FYNNEI. V trimming: 6 bases; J trimming: 5 bases; junction bases outside the gene matches: 22. For the CDR3, the DNA is TGTGCCAGCAGCGCCCATCCTGGACGGATGACTAGCGGGAGTGAGGAGACCCAGTACTTC. It encodes CASSAHPGRMTSGSEETQYF. Drawing the rest from reference TRBV2 and TRBJ2-5, the complete variable domain is EPEVTQTPSHQVTQMGQEVILRCVPISNHLYFYWYRQILGQKVEFLVSFYNNEISEKSEIFDDQFSVERPDGSNFTLKIRSTKLEDSAMYFCASSAHPGRMTSGSEETQYFGPGTRLLVL.

The chain is built from TRBV1 and TRBJ2-3; TRBD2, the D gene given by the table, was not confirmed from the DNA. TRBV1 has pseudogene status. The CDR3 is 17 amino acids. The CDR3 spells CTSSQGSSGEDSDTQYF. The CDR3 DNA reads as TGCACCAGCAGCCAAGGGTCGTCGGGAGAAGATTCGGATACGCAGTATTTT.

The chain recombines TRBV9 with TRBJ2-5, with TRBD2 matching 11 bases. V gave up 4 bases and J gave up 5 bases; unmatched junction bases: 13. CDR1 and CDR2 (germline): SGDLS, YYNGEE. The CDR3 extends over 17 amino acids. The CDR3 reads CASSSPVVAGGRETQYF. CDR3 coding DNA: TGTGCCAGCAGCTCCCCCGTAGTAGCGGGAGGGCGGGAGACCCAGTACTTC. Complete variable domain (other parts from reference TRBV9 and TRBJ2-5): DSGVTQTPKHLITATGQRVTLRCSPRSGDLSVYWYQQSLDQGLQFLIQYYNGEERAKGNILERFSAQQFPDLHSELNLSSLELGDSALYFCASSSPVVAGGRETQYFGPGTRLLVL.

This clone was recorded only once. The genes are TRBV18 and TRBJ1-6, with D perhaps TRBD1 (5 bases). V was shortened by 3 bases and J by 8 bases, with 14 bases between the two germline ends. The CDR3 spans 15 residues. Germline lookup yields CDR1 KGHSH and CDR2 LQKENI. The CDR3 reads CASSPAGLNDSPLHF. The CDR3 DNA sequence: TGTGCCAGCTCACCCGCGGGACTGAACGATTCACCCCTCCACTTT.